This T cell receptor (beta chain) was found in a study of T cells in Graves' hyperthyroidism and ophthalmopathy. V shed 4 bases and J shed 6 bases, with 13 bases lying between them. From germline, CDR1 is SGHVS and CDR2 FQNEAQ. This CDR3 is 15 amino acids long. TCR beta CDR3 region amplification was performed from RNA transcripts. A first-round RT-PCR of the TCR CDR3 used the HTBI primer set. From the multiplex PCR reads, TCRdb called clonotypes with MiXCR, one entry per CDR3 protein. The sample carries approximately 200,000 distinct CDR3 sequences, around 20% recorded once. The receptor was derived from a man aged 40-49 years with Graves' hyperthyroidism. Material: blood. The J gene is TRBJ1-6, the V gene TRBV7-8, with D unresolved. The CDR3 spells CASSSSAQLNSPLHF. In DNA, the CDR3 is TGTGCCAGCAGCTCCTCGGCTCAGCTTAATTCACCCCTCCACTTT.